The entry that follows covers one T cell receptor beta chain sequence. This entry comes from a study of blood T cell repertoires in COVID-19. Background on the study: COVID-19 samples collected from the United States, Italy and Spain covered acute and convalescent phases. T cells, B-cell-depleted T cells, or PBMCs supplied cDNA or gDNA.

Germline assignment: CDR1 MNHEY and CDR2 SMNVEV (reference sequence). The CDR3 is made up of 14 amino acids. The V end was cut by 5 bases, the J end by 3 bases, with 13 bases between. The authors' processing: By means of reference gene primer amplification, nucleated cell counts were estimated. Using immunoSEQ multiplex PCR, the repertoire was profiled, and TCRdb retains in-frame clones only, with some absent. V and J calls and clone size follow that table, whereas D and trimming were derived from the DNA. Of 220,000 or so clones in the sample, less than 85% are singletons; the top ten hold 4.5% to 7%.

J is TRBJ1-2 and V is TRBV27, with D unclear. Material for sequencing was peripheral blood. This receptor was taken from a woman aged 70-85 years with acute or convalescent COVID-19. The CDR3 DNA reads TGTGCCAGCAGTCCCCCGGGCGGGCACTATGGCTACACCTTC. This gives the protein CASSPPGGHYGYTF.